Following are 27 T cell receptor beta chains from one sample sequenced in a study of T cells after yellow fever vaccination. TCRdb re-analysed the 5' RACE reads in MiXCR, keeping a single row per CDR3 protein. The data contain about 340,000 distinct CDR3 sequences, approximately 12% of them singletons. The sample was CD4+ T cells sorted from PBMCs, taken 15 days after the yellow fever booster vaccination. The receptors were gathered from a man aged 18 to 35 who received the YFV17D yellow fever vaccine.

The sample holds a few counts of this clonotype. V usage is TRBV6-6 and J usage is TRBJ1-2; 7 nucleotides agree with TRBD1. The CDR3 is 15 residues long. Germline lookup yields CDR1 MNHNY and CDR2 SVGAGI (reference sequence). The V and J ends lost 5 bases and 2 bases, in that order; junction bases with no gene match: 8. CDR3 sequence reads: CASSPYDRVNYGYTF. CDR3 sequence (DNA): TGTGCCAGCAGTCCCTATGACAGGGTAAACTATGGCTACACCTTC.

This clonotype was counted at least ten times. The chain is built from TRBV27 and TRBJ2-5, with D perhaps matching TRBD1 (6 bases). This CDR3 contains 14 residues. Trimming took 2 bases from V and 2 from J, leaving 9 bases between them. Looked up from germline, CDR1 is MNHEY and CDR2 is SMNVEV (reference sequence). The chain's CDR3 is CASSLAQGQETQYF. The CDR3 DNA is TGTGCCAGCAGTTTAGCCCAGGGGCAAGAGACCCAGTACTTC.

This clonotype came up a few times. Written as DNA, the CDR3 is TGTGCCAGCAGTGAAGTTGAGAGCTCCTACGAGCAGTACGTC. Translation gives CASSEVESSYEQYV. The chain uses TRBV6-1 and TRBJ2-7; D unclear. V was shortened by 1 base and J by 0 bases, with 7 bases between the two germline ends. Germline CDR1 MNHNS, CDR2 SASEGT. The CDR3 consists of 14 residues.

V and J are TRBV7-2 and TRBJ1-2, with D maybe TRBD1 (5 bases). Germline CDR1 is SGHTA and CDR2 is FQGNSA. This CDR3 comprises 15 residues. V lost 4 bases to trimming and J lost 0 bases, with 12 bases between them. CDR3 sequence: CASSYHGGANYGYTF. For the CDR3, the DNA is TGTGCCAGCAGCTACCACGGGGGGGCTAACTATGGCTACACCTTC.

This clonotype was seen ten or more times. The chain carries TRBV4-1 and TRBJ2-5; 9 bases agree with TRBD2. Germline lookup yields CDR1 MGHRA and CDR2 YSYEKL. The CDR3 covers 18 residues. Losses at the gene ends were 4 bases for V and 2 bases for J; bases not matched to a gene: 14. The CDR3 DNA follows: TGCGCCAGCAGCCGAAGCCTGGAGCGGGGGGAACTTCAAGAGACCCAGTACTTC. Encoded protein: CASSRSLERGELQETQYF.

This chain uses TRBV7-6 with TRBJ1-4, with 8 bases lining up with TRBD1. The CDR3 length is 15 residues. Germline CDR1 SGHVS, CDR2 FNYEAQ. With V trimmed by 4 bases and J by 5 bases, 6 bases remained unmatched. The CDR3 DNA follows: TGTGCCAGCAGCTCGATCGGGACAGGCAATGAAAAACTGTTTTTT. Residues: CASSSIGTGNEKLFF. The variable domain in full, with the rest retrieved from reference TRBV7-6 and TRBJ1-4, is GAGVSQSPRYKVTKRGQDVALRCDPISGHVSLYWYRQALGQGPEFLTYFNYEAQQDKSGLPNDRFSAERPEGSISTLTIQRTEQRDSAMYRCASSSIGTGNEKLFFGSGTQLSVL.

The V and J genes are TRBV4-3 and TRBJ2-1, with 8 positions matching TRBD1. Germline CDR1 reads LGHNA; CDR2 reads YSLEER. J lost 8 bases, V lost 1 base, and 13 bases had no gene match. The CDR3 is 17 amino acids. CDR3 DNA sequence: TGCGCCAGCAGCCAAGGACAGGGGAAGTGGAAGATGGATGAGCAGTTCTTC. It encodes CASSQGQGKWKMDEQFF.

This clonotype was counted only a few times. V is TRBV5-1 and J is TRBJ1-6; D might be TRBD1 (5 bases). CDR3 length: 15 amino acids. Germline V gene sequence: CDR1 SGHRS, CDR2 YFSETQ. V lost 0 bases to trimming and J lost 6 bases, with 10 bases between them. The CDR3: CASSLAGVANSPLHF. The CDR3 DNA is TGCGCCAGCAGCTTGGCGGGGGTTGCTAATTCACCCCTCCACTTT.

This chain uses TRBV2 with TRBJ1-2; D perhaps matches TRBD1 (6 bases). CDR3 length: 14 residues. V gave up 1 base and J gave up 11 bases, with 17 bases separating them. The germline V gene encodes CDR1 SNHLY and CDR2 FYNNEI. Here the CDR3 DNA reads TGTGCCAGCAGTGAAGACAGGGTTGGACGCGGATACACCTTC. Protein product: CASSEDRVGRGYTF.

The chain employs TRBV20-1 and TRBJ1-5, with TRBD1 matching over 7 bases. The CDR3 runs to 16 residues. V was pared by 3 bases and J by 5 bases, with 13 bases of the junction left unmatched. The germline V gene encodes CDR1 DFQATT and CDR2 SNEGSKA (reference sequence). As DNA, the CDR3 is TGCAGTGCTAGCCACAATACAGGGGCAGGGGATCAGCCCCAGCATTTT. Protein: CSASHNTGAGDQPQHF.

This clonotype was counted at least ten times. The rearrangement uses TRBV15 and TRBJ2-5; D is perhaps TRBD1 (5 bases). Deletions cut 0 bases from V and 7 bases from J, with 12 bases between. Germline lookup yields CDR1 LNHNV and CDR2 YYDKDF (reference sequence). The CDR3 length is 14 residues. The CDR3 DNA follows: TGTGCCACCAGCAGAGATGGGGCCGTTCGGACCCAGTACTTC. Protein product: CATSRDGAVRTQYF.

The gene calls are TRBV7-2 and TRBJ1-1; unclear D gene. V was clipped by 5 bases and J by 5 bases, with 15 bases between them. This CDR3 region has 14 residues. Per germline, CDR1 SGHTA and CDR2 FQGNSA. CDR3 nucleotide sequence: TGTGCCAGCAGCCCAGTGTCAGTCAGGACTGAAGCTTTCTTT. Translating it yields CASSPVSVRTEAFF.

This clonotype appeared many times. The chain combines TRBV7-6 with TRBJ2-3; D remains ambiguous. Germline assignment: CDR1 SGHVS and CDR2 FNYEAQ. Trimming took off 1 base at V and 7 bases at J, with 3 bases between the two ends. The CDR3 has 11 residues. CDR3 residues: CASSLGNTQYF. As DNA, the CDR3 is TGTGCCAGCAGCTTAGGAAATACGCAGTATTTT.

This clonotype was seen more than once but under ten times. The genes are TRBV6-6 and TRBJ2-5; D gene uncertain. The germline V and J ends were trimmed by 6 bases and 2 bases, with 7 bases remaining between them. CDR1 is MNHNY, CDR2 SVGAGI, per germline (reference sequence). This CDR3 has 12 residues. The CDR3 DNA follows: TGTGCCAGCAGCACCCAGCAAGAGACCCAGTACTTC. Its translation is CASSTQQETQYF.

The chain combines TRBV5-1 with TRBJ2-6; 11 nucleotides align to TRBD1. CDR1 is SGHRS, CDR2 YFSETQ, per germline. CDR3 length: 18 residues. V gave up 4 bases and J gave up 0 bases; unmatched junction bases: 6. The CDR3 spells CASSLPGTGGSGANVLTF. CDR3 DNA: TGCGCCAGCAGCCTTCCCGGGACAGGGGGCTCTGGGGCCAACGTCCTGACTTTC.

The chain employs TRBV27 and TRBJ2-7, with 8 bases matching TRBD2. Germline values: CDR1 MNHEY, CDR2 SMNVEV (reference sequence). Germline trimming cut 4 bases from V and 0 bases from J; bases unmatched to any gene: 5. CDR3 length: 15 amino acids. The DNA of the CDR3 is TGTGCCAGCAGTTCTATAGCGGGGCTCTCCTACGAGCAGTACGTC. Translated, it gives CASSSIAGLSYEQYV.

The chain recombines TRBV5-1 with TRBJ2-1; D perhaps matches TRBD2 (6 bases). Germline V gene lookup returns CDR1 SGHRS and CDR2 YFSETQ. V lost 0 bases and J 9 bases, leaving 16 bases between the germline ends. This CDR3 spans 15 amino acids. The CDR3 coding sequence is TGCGCCAGCAGCTTGGAGGCCGGACTACGAGGTGAGCAGTTCTTC. It translates to CASSLEAGLRGEQFF.

This clonotype has at least ten counts. This sequence joins TRBV18 and TRBJ1-5; D perhaps matches TRBD1 (5 bases). V dropped 2 bases and J dropped 0 bases, with 8 bases sitting between them. The CDR3 runs to 15 residues. Germline CDR1 KGHSH, CDR2 LQKENI. DNA of the CDR3: TGTGCCAGCTCACCAGGACACCATAGCAATCAGCCCCAGCATTTT. Protein product: CASSPGHHSNQPQHF.

In this sample, this clonotype turned up many times. V usage is TRBV28 and J usage is TRBJ1-5, with no clear D. In germline, CDR1 is MDHEN, CDR2 SYDVKM. V was clipped by 5 bases and J by 0 bases, with 20 bases between them. CDR3 size: 18 residues. The CDR3 DNA follows: TGTGCCAGCAGTCCCTACCGGGCCCGAGGGATTAGCAATCAGCCCCAGCATTTT. Protein product: CASSPYRARGISNQPQHF.

This clonotype has more than one count but fewer than ten. The V and J genes are TRBV4-1 and TRBJ2-3, with D unclear. In germline, CDR1 is MGHRA, CDR2 YSYEKL. Between the trimmed V and J ends, which lost 1 base and 1 base, there was a span of 9 bases. This CDR3 region has 15 residues. CDR3 protein: CASSQGQRRTDTQYF. The CDR3 DNA is TGCGCCAGCAGCCAAGGTCAGCGACGCACAGATACGCAGTATTTT.

This sequence joins TRBV5-1 and TRBJ2-3; D remains ambiguous. In germline, CDR1 is SGHRS, CDR2 YFSETQ. Trimming took 4 bases from V and 2 from J, leaving 11 bases between them. The CDR3 is 14 residues long. CDR3 region: CASSPPRPTDTQYF. The CDR3 nucleotides are TGCGCCAGCAGCCCACCTCGACCCACAGATACGCAGTATTTT.

There are a few counts of this clonotype. The chain employs TRBV5-1 and TRBJ2-2, with D hard to call. This CDR3 is 14 amino acids long. Germline V CDR1 and CDR2: SGHRS, YFSETQ. Trimming shortened V by 4 bases and J by 4 bases, and 11 bases separated the two germline ends. The DNA of the CDR3 is TGCGCCAGCAGCCGTACCTTCACCACCGGGGAGCTGTTTTTT. This sequence encodes CASSRTFTTGELFF.

The chain couples TRBV2 to TRBJ2-3, with TRBD1 matching over 8 bases. Trimming took 10 bases from V and 9 from J; bases not matched to a gene: 15. The CDR3 is 14 residues long. Germline V gene data show CDR1 as SNHLY and CDR2 as FYNNEI. The CDR3 DNA sequence: TGTGCCATTTCAGGACAGGGAGTTCGCCAGACGCAGTATTTT. Protein sequence: CAISGQGVRQTQYF.

This clonotype has a handful of counts. The chain couples TRBV15 to TRBJ2-1, with 9 bases identical to TRBD1. The CDR3 runs 17 residues. The trim removed 0 bases at V and 6 bases at J, leaving 9 bases unmatched. Germline V gene lookup returns CDR1 LNHNV and CDR2 YYDKDF (reference sequence). CDR3 amino acids: CATSRERSRQGVNEQFF. The CDR3 DNA reads as TGTGCCACCAGCAGAGAACGCAGCAGACAGGGGGTCAATGAGCAGTTCTTC.

This clonotype was seen a few times. This chain links TRBV6-4 with TRBJ2-6, with unresolved D. V lost 2 bases and J lost 10, with 12 bases in between. CDR3 length: 14 amino acids. Per the germline V gene, CDR1 is MRHNA and CDR2 is SNTAGT. CDR3 sequence (DNA): TGTGCCAGCAGTGACCCTCGCGTGGGGAACGTCCTGACTTTC. Translated, it gives CASSDPRVGNVLTF.

The chain has TRBV29-1 and TRBJ2-5, with a possible D match to TRBD2 (6 bases). The CDR3 is 15 residues long. The V gene's germline CDR1 is SQVTM and CDR2 ANQGSEA. Trimming removed 5 bases at V and 4 bases at J, with 20 bases between. The CDR3 reads CSVSLSGSAGETQYF. The CDR3 DNA is TGCAGCGTTTCCTTGTCCGGGAGCGCGGGAGAGACCCAGTACTTC.

This clonotype was seen a few times. The chain joins TRBV6-2 or TRBV6-3 to TRBJ2-1; possibly TRBD1 or TRBD2 for D (5 bases each). This CDR3 region has 13 residues. The V gene's germline CDR1 is MNHEY and CDR2 SVGEGT. V shed 7 bases and J shed 7 bases, with 14 bases lying between them. Here the CDR3 DNA reads TGTGCCAGCAACGCGGCCTGGGGGAATGAGCAGTTCTTC. It yields the protein CASNAAWGNEQFF.